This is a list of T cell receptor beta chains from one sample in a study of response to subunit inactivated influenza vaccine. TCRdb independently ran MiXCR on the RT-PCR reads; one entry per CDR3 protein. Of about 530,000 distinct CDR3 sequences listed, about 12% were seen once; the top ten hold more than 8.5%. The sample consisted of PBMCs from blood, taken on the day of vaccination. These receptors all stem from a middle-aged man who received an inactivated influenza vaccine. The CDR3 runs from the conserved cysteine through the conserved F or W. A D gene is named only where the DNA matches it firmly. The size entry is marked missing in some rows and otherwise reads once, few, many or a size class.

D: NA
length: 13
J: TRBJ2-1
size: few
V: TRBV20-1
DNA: TGCAGTGCTTTGTTCCTTCTCTACAATGAGCAGTTCTTC
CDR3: CSALFLLYNEQFF

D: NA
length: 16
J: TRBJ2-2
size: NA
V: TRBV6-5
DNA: TGTGCCAGCAGTTACTCGCGTGGGGGGAACACCGGGGAGCTGTTTTTT
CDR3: CASSYSRGGNTGELFF

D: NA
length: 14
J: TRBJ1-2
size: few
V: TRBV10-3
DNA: TGTGCCATCAGTGATGACGTTATGGTCAAAGGCTACACCTTC
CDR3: CAISDDVMVKGYTF

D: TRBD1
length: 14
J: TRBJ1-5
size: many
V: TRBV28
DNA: TGTGCCAGCAGTTTCACAGGGGGCAATCAGCCCCAGCATTTT
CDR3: CASSFTGGNQPQHF

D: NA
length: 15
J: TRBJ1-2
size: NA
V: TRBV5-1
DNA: TGCGCCAGCAGCGCAAGCCAGGTCTTGAACTATGGCTACACCTTC
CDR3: CASSASQVLNYGYTF

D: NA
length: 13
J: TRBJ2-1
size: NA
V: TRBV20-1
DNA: TGCAGTGCTAGAGTAGGCCCCTACAATGAGCAGTTCTTC
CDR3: CSARVGPYNEQFF

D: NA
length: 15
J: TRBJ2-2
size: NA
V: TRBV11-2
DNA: TGTGCCAGCAGCCCCAAAATGGGATTTACCGGGGAGCTGTTTTTT
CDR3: CASSPKMGFTGELFF

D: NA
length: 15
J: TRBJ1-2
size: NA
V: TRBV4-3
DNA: TGCGCCAGCAGCCAAGATATTAGCGGGGACTATGGCTACACCTTC
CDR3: CASSQDISGDYGYTF

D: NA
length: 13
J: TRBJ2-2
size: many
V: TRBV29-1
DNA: TGCAGCGTTGAACGGGACTCAACCGGGGAGCTGTTTTTT
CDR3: CSVERDSTGELFF

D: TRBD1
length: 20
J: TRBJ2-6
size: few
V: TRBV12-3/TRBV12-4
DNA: TGTGCCAGCAGTTTCTTTAGTTGGGGACAGGGAGGAACTGGGGCCAACGTCCTGACTTTC
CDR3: CASSFFSWGQGGTGANVLTF

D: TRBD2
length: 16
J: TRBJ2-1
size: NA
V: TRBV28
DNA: TGTGCCAGCAGTTTAACCAGCGGGAGGTCGAACAATGAGCAGTTCTTC
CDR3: CASSLTSGRSNNEQFF

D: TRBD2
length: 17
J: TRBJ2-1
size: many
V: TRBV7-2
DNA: TGTGCCAGCAGCCCCCCGTTTGGTAGCGGGAGAGGCTATGAGCAGTTCTTC
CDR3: CASSPPFGSGRGYEQFF

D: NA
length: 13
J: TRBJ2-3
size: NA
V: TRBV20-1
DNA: TGCAGTGCTAGACACCTAGCCACAGATACGCAGTATTTT
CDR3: CSARHLATDTQYF

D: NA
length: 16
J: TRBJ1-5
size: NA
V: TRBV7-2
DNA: TGTGCCAGCAGTTTTACAGGGTCACTCCGCAATCAGCCCCAGCATTTT
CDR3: CASSFTGSLRNQPQHF

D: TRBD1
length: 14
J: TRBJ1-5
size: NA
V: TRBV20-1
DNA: TGCAGTGCAGGGACAGGGCTTAGCAATCAGCCCCAGCATTTT
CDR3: CSAGTGLSNQPQHF